This T cell receptor (beta chain) came from a study of cytomegalovirus exposure and HLA in healthy donors. PCR amplification relied on 60 Vbeta primers (plus 13 Jbeta primers). Sequencing was performed with immunoSEQ multiplex PCR; in TCRdb, only in-frame clones are kept and a portion is missing. The sample gives around 190,000 clones, 75% to 85% of which show up once; 1.6% is in the top ten. The CDR3 covers 12 residues. This TCR was recovered from a woman aged 50 to 60 in good health and CMV-seronegative. This chain uses TRBV21-1 with TRBJ1-2; the D segment call TRBD1 is taken from the table without a DNA check. TRBV21-1 is assigned pseudogene status. Sequenced material: PBMCs. The CDR3 loop is CASSTTGIGYTF. CDR3 coding DNA: TGTGCCAGCAGCACAACAGGGATTGGCTACACCTTC.